These 21 T cell receptor beta chains originate from one sample sequenced in a study of cytomegalovirus exposure and HLA in healthy donors. TCRdb keeps only in-frame clones here, not all; method: immunoSEQ multiplex PCR. In the table there are about 130,000 clones, over 85% of which are singletons. The sample consisted of PBMCs. These TCRs come from a man aged 25-40 years in good health and CMV-seronegative.

The gene calls are TRBV27 and TRBJ1-5; D not resolved. Trimming took off 9 bases at V and 5 bases at J, with 23 bases between the two ends. The germline V gene has CDR1 MNHEY and CDR2 SMNVEV (reference sequence). The CDR3 totals 16 residues. CDR3 loop: CASSTLRQDFYQPQHF. DNA of the CDR3: TGTGCCAGTTCCACCCTGAGGCAGGACTTCTATCAGCCCCAGCATTTT.

The chain couples TRBV7-9 to TRBJ1-2; the D gene is possibly TRBD1 (6 bases). This CDR3 spans 16 amino acids. Germline values: CDR1 SEHNR, CDR2 FQNEAQ (reference sequence). Trimming pared 2 bases from V and 0 bases from J, leaving 13 bases between. Here the CDR3 DNA reads TGTGCCAGCAGCTTACTCCAGGGGCAGGCTAACTATGGCTACACCTTC. This codes for CASSLLQGQANYGYTF.

The CDR3 DNA reads as TGTGCCAGCAGCTTGGACAGGGGCAATCAGCCCCAGCATTTT. It specifies CASSLDRGNQPQHF. V and J are TRBV6-4 and TRBJ1-5, with 8 bases aligning to TRBD1. The CDR3 loop spans 14 amino acids. V was pared by 6 bases and J by 2 bases, with 3 bases of the junction left unmatched. Germline V CDR1 and CDR2: MRHNA, SNTAGT.

The chain uses TRBV27 and TRBJ2-4, with D possibly TRBD2 on 6 matching bases. CDR1 and CDR2 from the germline V gene are MNHEY and SMNVEV (reference sequence). V shed 5 bases and J shed 8 bases, with 16 bases lying between them. This CDR3 spans 14 amino acids. The CDR3 DNA is TGTGCCAGCAGTCCCCGGGTGACGGGGGACATTCAGTACTTC. The encoded protein is CASSPRVTGDIQYF.

The chain employs TRBV5-4 and TRBJ1-2; weak D call: TRBD1 (6 bases). The CDR3 is made up of 13 amino acids. The germline V gene has CDR1 SGHNT and CDR2 YYREEE (reference sequence). Trimming left V 0 bases short and J 9 bases short, with 12 bases between. CDR3 nucleotides: TGTGCCAGCAGCTTGGGCACACAGGGCAGCTACACCTTC. Its protein product is CASSLGTQGSYTF.

This rearrangement joins TRBV4-2 to TRBJ2-2, with 9 bases aligning to TRBD2. From germline, CDR1 is LGHNA and CDR2 YNFKEQ. Unmatched junction bases numbered 9, after V lost 2 bases and J lost 5 bases. The CDR3 has 17 residues. CDR3 nucleotides: TGTGCCAGCAGCCAACCGTCTAGCGGGGCCCAGACCGGGGAGCTGTTTTTT. It encodes CASSQPSSGAQTGELFF.

The rearrangement uses TRBV6-6 and TRBJ2-7, with D possibly matching TRBD2 (6 bases). Germline CDR1 and CDR2: MNHNY and SVGAGI (reference sequence). Trimming left V 6 bases short and J 0 bases short, with 15 bases between. The CDR3 sequence is 15 residues long. DNA of the CDR3: TGTGCCAGCAGCGCCCGGGACTCCTACTCCTACGAGCAGTACTTC. Its translation is CASSARDSYSYEQYF.

This clone was observed a few times. The rearrangement links TRBV7-9 to TRBJ1-6; 8 bases fit TRBD1. Looked up from germline, CDR1 is SEHNR and CDR2 is FQNEAQ (reference sequence). V lost 5 bases to trimming and J lost 5 bases; unmatched junction nucleotides: 2. The CDR3 has 14 amino acids. In DNA form, the CDR3 reads TGTGCCAGCAGCCGACAGGGGAATAATTCACCCCTCCACTTT. Protein: CASSRQGNNSPLHF.

The count of this clone is one. This chain uses TRBV2 with TRBJ2-7; a possible D gene is TRBD2 (6 bases). The CDR3 covers 15 residues. Germline-derived CDR1 and CDR2 are SNHLY and FYNNEI. The V end was cut by 7 bases, the J end by 4 bases, with 20 bases between. The CDR3 reads CASKSLAAHLYEQYF. The CDR3 nucleotides read TGTGCCAGCAAGTCCTTAGCGGCCCACCTTTACGAGCAGTACTTC.

The J gene is TRBJ1-5, the V gene TRBV7-2; possibly TRBD1 for D (5 bases). The CDR3 runs 14 residues. V gave up 1 base and J gave up 6 bases, with 10 bases separating them. The V gene's germline CDR1 is SGHTA and CDR2 FQGNSA. CDR3 sequence reads: CASSLERGTQPQHF. CDR3 in DNA: TGTGCCAGCAGCTTAGAAAGGGGAACTCAGCCCCAGCATTTT.

The J gene is TRBJ2-3, the V gene TRBV27, with TRBD2 identical over 14 bases. Germline-derived CDR1 and CDR2 are MNHEY and SMNVEV (reference sequence). The CDR3 is 15 residues long. The V and J ends lost 5 bases and 8 bases, in that order; junction bases with no gene match: 6. The chain's CDR3 is CASSPTSGGAGTQYF. CDR3 coding DNA: TGTGCCAGCAGTCCGACTAGCGGGGGGGCCGGTACGCAGTATTTT.

In DNA, the CDR3 is TGCGCCAGCAGCTTGGTCGCGGGGGCCCCAGATACGCAGTATTTT. Translation gives CASSLVAGAPDTQYF. This chain connects TRBV5-1 to TRBJ2-3, with D perhaps matching TRBD2 (7 bases). Germline V lookup: CDR1 SGHRS, CDR2 YFSETQ. V was shortened by 0 bases and J by 4 bases, with 12 bases between the two germline ends. This CDR3 contains 15 residues.

This sequence joins TRBV4-2 and TRBJ2-1, with D perhaps matching TRBD1 (7 bases). Deletions cut 3 bases from V and 8 bases from J, with 17 bases between. Per germline, CDR1 LGHNA and CDR2 YNFKEQ. CDR3 length equals 15 residues. CDR3 in DNA: TGTGCCAGCAGCCATACAGGGGAGGTAATTCATGAGCAGTTCTTC. It specifies CASSHTGEVIHEQFF.

The chain recombines TRBV5-1 with TRBJ2-5; 7 bases align to TRBD1. Germline-derived CDR1 and CDR2 are SGHRS and YFSETQ. The CDR3 is 22 amino acids. V lost 3 bases to trimming and J lost 1 base; unmatched junction nucleotides: 27. In DNA, the CDR3 is TGCGCCAGCAGCTATAGAGCCGGGACAGTCATCTCCCCCGAGATAGCCCAAGAGACCCAGTACTTC. This encodes CASSYRAGTVISPEIAQETQYF.

The chain links TRBV19 to TRBJ1-4; 10 bases match TRBD1. The germline V gene encodes CDR1 LNHDA and CDR2 SQIVND (reference sequence). V lost 2 bases to trimming and J lost 6 bases; unmatched junction nucleotides: 6. The CDR3 has 16 amino acids. In DNA, the CDR3 is TGTGCCAGTAGTATACTACCGACAGGGGGCTATGAAAAACTGTTTTTT. This sequence encodes CASSILPTGGYEKLFF.

The chain combines TRBV4-3 with TRBJ2-7; possibly TRBD1 for D (5 bases). Germline lookup yields CDR1 LGHNA and CDR2 YSLEER. Trimming left V 0 bases short and J 2 bases short, with 11 bases between. The CDR3 is made up of 15 amino acids. CDR3 loop: CASSQDPTAPYEQYF. Written as DNA, the CDR3 is TGCGCCAGCAGCCAAGATCCGACAGCCCCCTACGAGCAGTACTTC.

J is TRBJ2-5 and V is TRBV6-1, with 8 bases aligning to TRBD2. The CDR3 loop spans 16 amino acids. J lost 6 bases, V lost 3 bases, and 12 bases had no gene match. Germline V CDR1 and CDR2: MNHNS, SASEGT. CDR3: CASSDFRSGGKQTQYF. The CDR3 DNA follows: TGTGCCAGCAGTGATTTTCGTTCGGGGGGGAAACAGACCCAGTACTTC.

This chain joins TRBV20-1 and TRBJ2-1; 7 bases fit TRBD1. V lost 6 bases and J lost 10; bases outside the gene matches: 6. CDR1 and CDR2 (germline): DFQATT, SNEGSKA (reference sequence). CDR3 length equals 11 residues. This CDR3 is CSADRVDEQFF. The DNA for the CDR3 is TGCAGTGCCGACAGGGTAGACGAGCAGTTCTTC.

This clone was seen a handful of times. The V gene is TRBV2, the J gene TRBJ1-2; D gene uncertain. Trimming shortened V by 2 bases and J by 5 bases, and 6 bases separated the two germline ends. Germline V gene data show CDR1 as SNHLY and CDR2 as FYNNEI. The CDR3 has 12 residues. In nucleotides, the CDR3 is TGTGCCAGCAGTGAAAGCGGTTATGGCTACACCTTC. It encodes CASSESGYGYTF.

The J gene is TRBJ2-5, the V gene TRBV19; D unclear. Germline CDR1 and CDR2: LNHDA and SQIVND (reference sequence). This CDR3 has 13 residues. Trimming removed 3 bases at V and 5 bases at J, with 10 bases between. The CDR3 nucleotides read TGTGCCAGTAGTATCAGCGTCCCTGAGACCCAGTACTTC. Its translation is CASSISVPETQYF.

The V call is TRBV19, the J call TRBJ2-3, with 8 bases lining up with TRBD1. Germline CDR1 and CDR2: LNHDA and SQIVND (reference sequence). The CDR3 runs 12 residues. J lost 8 bases, V lost 5 bases, and 3 bases had no gene match. The DNA of the CDR3 is TGTGCCAGTAGTTACCAGGGGGCTACGCAGTATTTT. Residues: CASSYQGATQYF.